Listed here are 18 T cell receptor beta chains from one sample, sequenced in a study of blood T cell repertoires in COVID-19. Generated by immunoSEQ multiplex PCR, the TCRdb table keeps only in-frame clones and is missing some. The sample carries 240,000 or so clones, almost 85% recorded once. The sample was peripheral blood. These receptor sequences come from an elderly woman with acute or convalescent COVID-19.

The chain links TRBV28 to TRBJ1-5, with a tentative D call TRBD1 (5 bases). The CDR3 extends over 16 amino acids. The V and J ends lost 6 bases and 4 bases respectively, with 19 bases between them. Germline loops: CDR1 MDHEN, CDR2 SYDVKM. CDR3 sequence reads: CASSLLGQGTNQPQHF. The CDR3 DNA reads as TGTGCCAGCAGCCTTTTGGGGCAGGGCACGAATCAGCCCCAGCATTTT.

The rearrangement links TRBV4-3 to TRBJ2-1, with D unclear. V shed 0 bases and J shed 8 bases, with 11 bases lying between them. The CDR3 runs 14 residues. The V gene's germline CDR1 is LGHNA and CDR2 YSLEER. The CDR3 region is CASSQDLGRYEQFF. The CDR3 region has the DNA TGCGCCAGCAGCCAAGATCTTGGCAGGTATGAGCAGTTCTTC.

The chain is built from TRBV5-1 and TRBJ1-1, with D maybe TRBD1 (6 bases). The germline V gene encodes CDR1 SGHRS and CDR2 YFSETQ. The CDR3 extends over 18 amino acids. V gave up 4 bases and J gave up 11 bases, with 33 bases separating them. CDR3 loop: CASSPGGQGLASPVTAFF. CDR3 coding DNA: TGCGCCAGCAGCCCCGGGGGGCAGGGCCTTGCCTCCCCGGTCACGGCTTTCTTT.

Only a few counts were recorded for this clone. This sample also contains other DNA sequences that code for the same CDR3. V usage is TRBV5-1 and J usage is TRBJ1-3, with unresolved D. This CDR3 region has 15 residues. CDR1 and CDR2 (germline): SGHRS, YFSETQ. V lost 0 bases and J 0 bases, leaving 7 bases between the germline ends. CDR3 bases: TGCGCCAGCAGCTTGGAACGGAGCTCTGGAAACACCATATATTTT. Amino acid sequence: CASSLERSSGNTIYF.

This chain links TRBV6-5 with TRBJ1-1; D remains ambiguous. Trimming took off 7 bases at V and 0 bases at J, with 12 bases between the two ends. Germline V lookup: CDR1 MNHEY, CDR2 SVGAGI. The CDR3 runs 14 residues. The CDR3 spells CASTSPGLNTEAFF. In DNA form, the CDR3 reads TGTGCCAGCACCTCGCCAGGATTGAACACTGAAGCTTTCTTT.

V and J are TRBV18 and TRBJ2-7, with TRBD2 matching 8 bases. The germline V gene encodes CDR1 KGHSH and CDR2 LQKENI. V shed 3 bases and J 5 bases; nucleotides not matched to a gene: 18. The CDR3 runs to 18 residues. Here the CDR3 reads CASSPRRRVTGGPNEQYF. The CDR3 bases are TGTGCCAGCTCACCCCGTCGTCGGGTAACGGGAGGGCCGAACGAGCAGTACTTC.

This chain joins TRBV6-5 and TRBJ1-2; a possible D gene is TRBD1 (6 bases). V shed 3 bases and J shed 2 bases, with 7 bases lying between them. Germline loops: CDR1 MNHEY, CDR2 SVGAGI. The CDR3 runs 13 residues. CDR3 sequence reads: CASSYQGNYGYTF. CDR3 coding DNA: TGTGCCAGCAGTTATCAGGGGAACTATGGCTACACCTTC.

This chain connects TRBV27 to TRBJ1-1, with 7 positions matching TRBD1. The germline V gene encodes CDR1 MNHEY and CDR2 SMNVEV (reference sequence). J was trimmed by 2 bases and V by 8 bases; bases with no gene match: 8. The length of the CDR3 is 14 residues. CDR3 bases: TGTGCCAGCTCCCGGCAGGGGGGCAACACTGAAGCTTTCTTT. It encodes CASSRQGGNTEAFF.

The rearrangement links TRBV7-3 to TRBJ2-2; D call uncertain. CDR1 SGHTA and CDR2 FQGTGA come from the germline V gene. The CDR3 runs 14 residues. Trimming cost V 0 bases and J 1 base, with 3 bases left between them. For the CDR3, the DNA is TGTGCCAGCAGCTTAACACAGAACACCGGGGAGCTGTTTTTT. It translates to CASSLTQNTGELFF. Based on the CDR3 plus reference TRBV7-3 and TRBJ2-2, the full variable domain is GAGVSQTPSNKVTEKGKYVELRCDPISGHTALYWYRQSLGQGPEFLIYFQGTGAADDSGLPNDRFFAVRPEGSVSTLKIQRTERGDSAVYLCASSLTQNTGELFFGEGSRLTVL.

The chain uses TRBV2 and TRBJ1-5; 7 bases are shared with TRBD1. V trimming: 6 bases; J trimming: 1 base; junction bases outside the gene matches: 3. This CDR3 comprises 14 residues. The germline V gene encodes CDR1 SNHLY and CDR2 FYNNEI. The chain's CDR3 is CASRKGASNQPQHF. The CDR3 nucleotides are TGTGCCAGCAGAAAGGGGGCGAGCAATCAGCCCCAGCATTTT.

The table lists this clone with a count of one. The chain carries TRBV18 and TRBJ2-1; 7 bases map to TRBD2. This CDR3 has 16 amino acids. J lost 4 bases, V lost 3 bases, and 9 bases had no gene match. Germline loops: CDR1 KGHSH, CDR2 LQKENI. The CDR3 loop is CASSPPGGREYNEQFF. Written as DNA, the CDR3 is TGTGCCAGCTCACCCCCCGGCGGGAGAGAATACAATGAGCAGTTCTTC.

The chain recombines TRBV19 with TRBJ1-5; D is possibly TRBD1 (5 bases). Trimming pared 5 bases from V and 1 base from J, leaving 9 bases between. From germline, CDR1 is LNHDA and CDR2 SQIVND (reference sequence). The length of the CDR3 is 14 residues. The DNA of the CDR3 is TGTGCCAGTAGTCGCGGGGGAAGCAATCAGCCCCAGCATTTT. Protein: CASSRGGSNQPQHF.

J is TRBJ1-1 and V is TRBV6-5, with TRBD1 matching 8 bases. V gave up 6 bases and J gave up 4 bases; unmatched junction bases: 10. Germline V CDR1 and CDR2: MNHEY, SVGAGI. There are 15 residues in the CDR3. The CDR3 reads CASSGQGKLGTEAFF. CDR3 in DNA: TGTGCCAGCAGCGGACAGGGTAAGCTGGGCACTGAAGCTTTCTTT.

Of note for this clone: In the same sample, other DNA sequences code for this CDR3. The chain couples TRBV7-6 to TRBJ2-1; weak D call: TRBD2 (5 bases). The germline V and J ends were trimmed by 5 bases and 5 bases, with 13 bases remaining between them. This CDR3 has 14 amino acids. In germline, CDR1 is SGHVS, CDR2 FNYEAQ. The CDR3 region has the DNA TGTGCCAGCAGCCCTCTAGCAGCCAACAATGAGCAGTTCTTC. Amino acids: CASSPLAANNEQFF.

The chain links TRBV5-5 to TRBJ1-4, with TRBD1 identical over 9 bases. J was trimmed by 8 bases and V by 4 bases; bases with no gene match: 12. From germline, CDR1 is SGHKS and CDR2 YYEKEE (reference sequence). The CDR3 has 16 amino acids. Here the CDR3 DNA reads TGTGCCAGCAGCCCGGGGACAGGGCAGGCTTCAGAAAAACTGTTTTTT. It codes for CASSPGTGQASEKLFF.

This clone was seen a handful of times. This chain joins TRBV6-2 or TRBV6-3 and TRBJ1-2; TRBD1 aligns across 10 bases. The V gene's germline CDR1 is MNHEY and CDR2 SVGEGT. The CDR3 contains 15 residues. V lost 5 bases and J lost 4; bases outside the gene matches: 7. DNA of the CDR3: TGTGCCAGCAGTCCCCCCGGGACAGGGGCCTATGGCTACACCTTC. Protein sequence: CASSPPGTGAYGYTF.

This clone was seen a single time. The rearrangement links TRBV21-1 to TRBJ1-5. TRBV21-1 is a pseudogene segment. The CDR3 consists of 20 residues. The chain's CDR3 is CASSATGEVPGSSPPQPQHF. Written as DNA, the CDR3 is TGTGCCAGCAGCGCCACCGGCGAAGTCCCGGGATCCTCCCCCCCACAGCCCCAGCATTTT.

The V gene is TRBV7-8, the J gene TRBJ2-3, with D maybe TRBD1 (6 bases). This CDR3 region has 14 residues. Trimming left V 5 bases short and J 4 bases short, with 13 bases between. Germline V gives CDR1 SGHVS, CDR2 FQNEAQ. CDR3 DNA sequence: TGTGCCAGCAGCCGAGGATCAGGGGCAGATACGCAGTATTTT. It yields the protein CASSRGSGADTQYF.